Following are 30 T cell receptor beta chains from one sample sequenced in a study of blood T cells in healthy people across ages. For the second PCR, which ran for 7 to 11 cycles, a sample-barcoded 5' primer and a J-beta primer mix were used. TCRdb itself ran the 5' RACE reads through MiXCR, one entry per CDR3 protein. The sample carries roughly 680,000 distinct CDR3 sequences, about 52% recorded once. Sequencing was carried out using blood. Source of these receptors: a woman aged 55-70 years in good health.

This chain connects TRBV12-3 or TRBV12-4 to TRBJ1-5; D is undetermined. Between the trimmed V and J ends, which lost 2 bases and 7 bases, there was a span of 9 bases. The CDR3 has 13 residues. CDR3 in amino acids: CASSLNRRQPQHF. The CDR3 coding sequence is TGTGCCAGCAGTTTAAATCGACGGCAGCCCCAGCATTTT.

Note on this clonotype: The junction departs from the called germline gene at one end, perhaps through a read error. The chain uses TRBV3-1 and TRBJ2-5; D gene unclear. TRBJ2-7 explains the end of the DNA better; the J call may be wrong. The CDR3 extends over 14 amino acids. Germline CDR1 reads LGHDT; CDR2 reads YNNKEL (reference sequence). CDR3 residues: CTSSHLGSVGEQYF. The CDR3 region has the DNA TGTACCAGCAGCCACCTAGGGTCGGTTGGCGAGCAGTACTTC.

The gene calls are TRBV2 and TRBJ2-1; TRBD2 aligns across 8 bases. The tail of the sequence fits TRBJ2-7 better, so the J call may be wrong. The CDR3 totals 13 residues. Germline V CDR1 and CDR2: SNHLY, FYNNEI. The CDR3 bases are TGTGCCAGCAGCGCCGAGACTAGCGTTGAGCAGTACTTC. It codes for CASSAETSVEQYF.

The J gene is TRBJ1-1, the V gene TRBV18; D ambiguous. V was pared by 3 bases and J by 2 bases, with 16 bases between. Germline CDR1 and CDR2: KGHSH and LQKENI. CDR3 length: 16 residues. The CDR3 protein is CASSPQLREVNTEAFF. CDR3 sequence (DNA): TGTGCCAGCTCACCCCAATTGAGGGAAGTTAACACTGAAGCTTTCTTT. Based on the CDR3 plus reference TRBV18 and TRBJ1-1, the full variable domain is NAGVMQNPRHLVRRRGQEARLRCSPMKGHSHVYWYRQLPEEGLKFMVYLQKENIIDESGMPKERFSAEFPKEGPSILRIQQVVRGDSAAYFCASSPQLREVNTEAFFGQGTRLTVV.

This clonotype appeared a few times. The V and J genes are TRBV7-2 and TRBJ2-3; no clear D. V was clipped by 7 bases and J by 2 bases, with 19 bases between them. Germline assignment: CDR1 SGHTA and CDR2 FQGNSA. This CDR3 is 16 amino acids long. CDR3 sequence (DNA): TGTGCCAGCATCCTTGTTGAGCAAAATTTCACAGATACGCAGTATTTT. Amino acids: CASILVEQNFTDTQYF.

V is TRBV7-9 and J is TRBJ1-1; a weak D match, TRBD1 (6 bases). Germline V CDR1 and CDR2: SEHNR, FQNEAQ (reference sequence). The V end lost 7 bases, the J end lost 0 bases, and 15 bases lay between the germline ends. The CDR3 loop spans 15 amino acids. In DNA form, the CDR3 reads TGTGCCAGCACCACGGGACACTTAATGAACACTGAAGCTTTCTTT. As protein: CASTTGHLMNTEAFF.

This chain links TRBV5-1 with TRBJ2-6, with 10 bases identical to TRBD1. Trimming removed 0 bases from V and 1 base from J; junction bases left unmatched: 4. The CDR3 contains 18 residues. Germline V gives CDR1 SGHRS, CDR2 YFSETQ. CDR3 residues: CASSLERGQGSGANVLTF. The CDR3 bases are TGCGCCAGCAGCTTGGAGAGGGGACAGGGGTCTGGGGCCAACGTCCTGACTTTC.

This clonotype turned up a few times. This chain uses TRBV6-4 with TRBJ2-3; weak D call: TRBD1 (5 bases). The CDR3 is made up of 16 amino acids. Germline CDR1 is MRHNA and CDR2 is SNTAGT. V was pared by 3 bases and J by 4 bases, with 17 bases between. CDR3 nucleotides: TGTGCCAGCAGTGAACAACCCGCAGGGTCAGCAGATACGCAGTATTTT. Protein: CASSEQPAGSADTQYF.

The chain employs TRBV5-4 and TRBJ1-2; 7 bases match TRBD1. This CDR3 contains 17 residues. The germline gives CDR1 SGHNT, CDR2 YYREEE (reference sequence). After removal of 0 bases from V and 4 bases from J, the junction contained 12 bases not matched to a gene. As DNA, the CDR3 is TGTGCCAGCAGCTTGGATCCCCCACAGGGGCGCGTCTATGGCTACACCTTC. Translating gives CASSLDPPQGRVYGYTF.

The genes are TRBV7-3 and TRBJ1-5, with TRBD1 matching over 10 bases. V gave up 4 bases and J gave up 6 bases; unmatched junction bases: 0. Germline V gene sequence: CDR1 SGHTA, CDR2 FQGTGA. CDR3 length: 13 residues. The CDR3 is CASSWTGGQPQHF. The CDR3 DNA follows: TGTGCCAGCAGCTGGACAGGGGGTCAGCCCCAGCATTTT.

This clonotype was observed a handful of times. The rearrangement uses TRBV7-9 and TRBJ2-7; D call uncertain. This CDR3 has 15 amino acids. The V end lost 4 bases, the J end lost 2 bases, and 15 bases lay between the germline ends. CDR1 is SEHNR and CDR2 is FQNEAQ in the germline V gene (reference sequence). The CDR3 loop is CASSSGSTAAYEQYF. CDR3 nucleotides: TGTGCCAGCAGCTCCGGGTCCACAGCCGCCTACGAGCAGTACTTC.

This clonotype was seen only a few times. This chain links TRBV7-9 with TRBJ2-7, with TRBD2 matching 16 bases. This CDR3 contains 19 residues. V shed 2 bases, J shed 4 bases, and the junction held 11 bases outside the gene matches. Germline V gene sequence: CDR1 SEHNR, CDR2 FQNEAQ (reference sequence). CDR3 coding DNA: TGTGCCAGCAGCTTAATACATGGGACTAGCGGGAGGGCCACATACGAGCAGTACTTC. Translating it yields CASSLIHGTSGRATYEQYF.

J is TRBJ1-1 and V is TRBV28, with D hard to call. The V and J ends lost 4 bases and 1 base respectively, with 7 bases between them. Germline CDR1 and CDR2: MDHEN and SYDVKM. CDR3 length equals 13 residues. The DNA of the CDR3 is TGTGCCAGCAGTTATGACCCGAACACTGAAGCTTTCTTT. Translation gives CASSYDPNTEAFF.

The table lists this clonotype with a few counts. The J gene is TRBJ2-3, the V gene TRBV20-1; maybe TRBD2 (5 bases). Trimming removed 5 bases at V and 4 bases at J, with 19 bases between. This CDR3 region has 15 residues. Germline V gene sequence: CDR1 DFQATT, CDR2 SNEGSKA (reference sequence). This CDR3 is CSALPGSPHSDTQYF. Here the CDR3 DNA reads TGCAGTGCTTTACCGGGATCACCTCACTCAGATACGCAGTATTTT.

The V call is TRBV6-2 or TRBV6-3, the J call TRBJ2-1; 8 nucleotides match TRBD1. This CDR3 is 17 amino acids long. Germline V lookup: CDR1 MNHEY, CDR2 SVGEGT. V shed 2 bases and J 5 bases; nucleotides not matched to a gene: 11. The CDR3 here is CASSYPTGGIINNEQFF. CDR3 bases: TGTGCCAGCAGTTACCCAACAGGGGGAATAATCAACAATGAGCAGTTCTTC.

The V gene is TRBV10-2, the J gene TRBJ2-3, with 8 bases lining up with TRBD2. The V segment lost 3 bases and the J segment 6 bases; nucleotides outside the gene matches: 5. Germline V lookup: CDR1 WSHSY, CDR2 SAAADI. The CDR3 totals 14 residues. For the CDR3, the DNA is TGCGCCAGCAGTGAATCTAGCGGGTTTGATACGCAGTATTTT. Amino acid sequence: CASSESSGFDTQYF.

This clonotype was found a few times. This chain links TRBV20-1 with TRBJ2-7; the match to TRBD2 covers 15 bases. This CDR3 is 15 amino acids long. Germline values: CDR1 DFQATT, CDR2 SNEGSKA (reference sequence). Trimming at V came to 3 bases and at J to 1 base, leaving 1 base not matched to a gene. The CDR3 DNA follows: TGCAGTGCTAGTGGACTAGCGGGAGGGTCCTACGAGCAGTACTTC. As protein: CSASGLAGGSYEQYF.

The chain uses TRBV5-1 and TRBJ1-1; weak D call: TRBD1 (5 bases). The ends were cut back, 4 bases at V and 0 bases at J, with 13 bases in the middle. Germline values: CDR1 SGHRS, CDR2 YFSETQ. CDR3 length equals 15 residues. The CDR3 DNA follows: TGCGCCAGCAGCCCTAGCGCAGGGATGAACACTGAAGCTTTCTTT. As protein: CASSPSAGMNTEAFF.

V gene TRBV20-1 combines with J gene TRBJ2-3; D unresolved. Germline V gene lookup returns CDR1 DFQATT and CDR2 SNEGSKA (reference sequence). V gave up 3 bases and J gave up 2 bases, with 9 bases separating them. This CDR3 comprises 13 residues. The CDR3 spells CSARSAYTDTQYF. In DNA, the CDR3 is TGCAGTGCTAGGTCGGCATACACAGATACGCAGTATTTT.

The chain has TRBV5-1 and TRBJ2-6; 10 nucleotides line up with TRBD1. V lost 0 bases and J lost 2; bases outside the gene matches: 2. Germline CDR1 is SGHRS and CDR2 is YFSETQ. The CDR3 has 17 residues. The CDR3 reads CASSLATGGTGANVLTF. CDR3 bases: TGCGCCAGCAGCTTGGCGACAGGGGGCACTGGGGCCAACGTCCTGACTTTC.

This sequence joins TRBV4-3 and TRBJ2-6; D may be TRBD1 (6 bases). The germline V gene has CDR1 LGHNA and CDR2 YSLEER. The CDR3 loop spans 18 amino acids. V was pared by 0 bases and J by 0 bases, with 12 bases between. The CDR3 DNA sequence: TGCGCCAGCAGCCAAGAGGGGACAAGTTACTCTGGGGCCAACGTCCTGACTTTC. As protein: CASSQEGTSYSGANVLTF.

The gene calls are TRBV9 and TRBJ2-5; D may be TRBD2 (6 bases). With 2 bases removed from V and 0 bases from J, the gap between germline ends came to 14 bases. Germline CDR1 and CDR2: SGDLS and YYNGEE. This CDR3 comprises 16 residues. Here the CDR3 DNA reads TGTGCCAGCAGCGTCGGGACTTTTACGTACCAAGAGACCCAGTACTTC. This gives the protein CASSVGTFTYQETQYF.

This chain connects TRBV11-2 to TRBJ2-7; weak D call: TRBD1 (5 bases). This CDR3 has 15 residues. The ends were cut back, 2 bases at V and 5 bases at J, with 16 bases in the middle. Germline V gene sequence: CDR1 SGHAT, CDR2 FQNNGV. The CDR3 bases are TGTGCCAGCAGCTTAAGGTTAGGGGTTGTCCACGAGCAGTACTTC. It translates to CASSLRLGVVHEQYF.

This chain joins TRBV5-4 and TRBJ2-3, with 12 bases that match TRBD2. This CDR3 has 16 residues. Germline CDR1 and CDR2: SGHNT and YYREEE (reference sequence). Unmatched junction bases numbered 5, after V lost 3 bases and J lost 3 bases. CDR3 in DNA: TGTGCCAGCAGCTCAAAGACTAGCGGGAGTACAGATACGCAGTATTTT. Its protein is CASSSKTSGSTDTQYF.

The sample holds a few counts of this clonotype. CDR3 sequence reads: CASSLVAADNEQFF. CDR3 sequence (DNA): TGTGCCAGCAGTTTGGTCGCAGCGGACAATGAGCAGTTCTTC. The chain joins TRBV11-2 to TRBJ2-1; tentative D call: TRBD2 (5 bases). This CDR3 is built from 14 residues. Germline V lookup: CDR1 SGHAT, CDR2 FQNNGV. Trimming cost V 6 bases and J 5 bases, with 14 bases left between them.

CDR3 loop: CASSHAGTADNSPLHF. The CDR3 nucleotides read TGCGCCAGCAGCCATGCCGGGACAGCCGATAATTCACCCCTCCACTTT. This chain joins TRBV4-3 and TRBJ1-6; 7 bases are shared with TRBD1. V shed 3 bases, J shed 5 bases, and the junction held 7 bases outside the gene matches. The CDR3 extends over 16 amino acids. The germline CDR1 and CDR2 sequences are LGHNA and YSLEER.

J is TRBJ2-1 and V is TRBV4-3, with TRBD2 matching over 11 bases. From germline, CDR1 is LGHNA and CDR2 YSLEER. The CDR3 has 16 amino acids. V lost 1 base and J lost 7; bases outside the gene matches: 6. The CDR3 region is CASSQGSGRAGNEQFF. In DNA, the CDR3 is TGCGCCAGCAGCCAAGGTAGCGGGAGGGCCGGGAATGAGCAGTTCTTC.

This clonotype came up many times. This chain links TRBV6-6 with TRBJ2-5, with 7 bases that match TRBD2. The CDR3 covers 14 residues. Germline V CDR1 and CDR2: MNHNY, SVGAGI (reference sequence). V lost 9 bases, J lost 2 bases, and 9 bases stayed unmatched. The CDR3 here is CASNTGGLQETQYF. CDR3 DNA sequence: TGTGCCAGTAACACGGGGGGTTTACAAGAGACCCAGTACTTC.

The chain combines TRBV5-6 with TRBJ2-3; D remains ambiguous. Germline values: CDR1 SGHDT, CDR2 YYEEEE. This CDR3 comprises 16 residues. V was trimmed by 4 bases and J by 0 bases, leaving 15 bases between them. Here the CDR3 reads CASSPRKASSTDTQYF. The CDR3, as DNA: TGTGCCAGCAGCCCGCGGAAGGCTTCTAGCACAGATACGCAGTATTTT.

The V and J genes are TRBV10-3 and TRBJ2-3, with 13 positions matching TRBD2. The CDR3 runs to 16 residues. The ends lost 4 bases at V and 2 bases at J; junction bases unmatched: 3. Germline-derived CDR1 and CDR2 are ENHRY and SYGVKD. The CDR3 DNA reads TGTGCCATCAGTGGGACTAGCGGGGGCCTCACAGATACGCAGTATTTT. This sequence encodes CAISGTSGGLTDTQYF.